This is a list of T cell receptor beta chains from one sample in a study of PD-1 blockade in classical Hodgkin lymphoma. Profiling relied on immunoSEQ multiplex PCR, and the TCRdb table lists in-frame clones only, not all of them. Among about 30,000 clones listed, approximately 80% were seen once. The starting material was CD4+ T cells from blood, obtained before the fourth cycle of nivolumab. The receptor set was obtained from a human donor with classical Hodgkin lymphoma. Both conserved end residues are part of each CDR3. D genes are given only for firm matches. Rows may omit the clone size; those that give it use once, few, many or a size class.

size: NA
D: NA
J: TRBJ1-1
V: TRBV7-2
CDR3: CASSSRIFDRTNTEAFF
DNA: TGTGCCAGCAGCTCTAGAATCTTCGACAGGACGAACACTGAAGCTTTCTTT

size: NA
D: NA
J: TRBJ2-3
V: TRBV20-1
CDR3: CSAKRDTQYF
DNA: TGCAGTGCTAAGAGAGATACGCAGTATTTT

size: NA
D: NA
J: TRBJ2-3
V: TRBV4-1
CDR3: CASSLEGAARTDTQYF
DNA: TGCGCCAGCAGCCTTGAAGGGGCCGCTCGCACAGATACGCAGTATTTT

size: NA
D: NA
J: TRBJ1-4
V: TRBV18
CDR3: CASSPIPGHPNEKLFF
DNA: TGTGCCAGCTCACCGATTCCGGGTCACCCGAATGAAAAACTGTTTTTT

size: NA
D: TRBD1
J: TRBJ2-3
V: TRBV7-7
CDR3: CASARSGGSDTQYF
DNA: TGTGCCAGCGCGAGGTCAGGGGGTTCAGATACGCAGTATTTT

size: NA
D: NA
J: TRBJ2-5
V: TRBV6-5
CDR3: CASSYRPNQERGTQYF
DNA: TGTGCCAGCAGTTATCGACCCAATCAGGAGAGGGGGACCCAGTACTTC

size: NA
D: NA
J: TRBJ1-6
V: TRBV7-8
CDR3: CASSLSGGGISPLHF
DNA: TGTGCCAGCAGCTTATCGGGGGGAGGGATTTCACCCCTCCACTTT

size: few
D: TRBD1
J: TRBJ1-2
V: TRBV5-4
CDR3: CASSMTGGRGYTF
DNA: TGTGCCAGCAGCATGACAGGGGGCCGCGGCTACACCTTC

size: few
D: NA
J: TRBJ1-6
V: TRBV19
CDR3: CASSIESSYNSPLHF
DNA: TGTGCCAGTAGTATTGAAAGCTCCTATAATTCACCCCTCCACTTT

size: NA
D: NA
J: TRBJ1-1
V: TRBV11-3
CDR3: CASSLERNTEAFF
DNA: TGTGCCAGCAGCTTGGAAAGGAACACTGAAGCTTTCTTT

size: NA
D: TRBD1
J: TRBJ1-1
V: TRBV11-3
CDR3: CASSPKTGAEAFF
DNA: TGTGCCAGCAGTCCTAAGACAGGGGCGGAAGCTTTCTTT

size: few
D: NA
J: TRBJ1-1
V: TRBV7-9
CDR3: CASSRSDGEAFF
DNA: TGTGCCAGCAGCCGTAGTGACGGTGAAGCTTTCTTT

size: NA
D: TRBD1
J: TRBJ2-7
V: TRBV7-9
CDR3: CASSLPTGGIGQYF
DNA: TGTGCCAGCAGCTTACCGACAGGGGGGATAGGGCAGTACTTC

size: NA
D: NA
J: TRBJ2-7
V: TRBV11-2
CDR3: CASSLDPGSYEQYF
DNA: TGTGCCAGCAGCTTAGATCCCGGGTCCTACGAGCAGTACTTC

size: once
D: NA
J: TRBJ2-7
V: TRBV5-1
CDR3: CASRPPGPSYEQYF
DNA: TGCGCCAGCAGGCCACCCGGACCCTCGTACGAGCAGTACTTC

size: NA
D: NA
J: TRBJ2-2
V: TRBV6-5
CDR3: CASSQTGGTGELFF
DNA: TGTGCCAGCAGTCAGACAGGTGGCACCGGGGAGCTGTTTTTT

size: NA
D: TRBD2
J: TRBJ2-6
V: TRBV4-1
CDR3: CASSQDAFSGVSSGANVLTF
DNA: TGCGCCAGCAGCCAAGATGCTTTTAGCGGGGTTTCCTCTGGGGCCAACGTCCTGACTTTC

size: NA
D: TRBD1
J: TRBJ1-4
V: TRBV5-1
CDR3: CASSSAGGSTNEKLFF
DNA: TGCGCCAGCAGCTCCGCAGGGGGCTCAACTAATGAAAAACTGTTTTTT

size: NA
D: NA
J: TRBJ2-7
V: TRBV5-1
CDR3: CASSLVAGDAYEQYF
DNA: TGCGCCAGCAGCTTGGTGGCCGGAGATGCCTACGAGCAGTACTTC

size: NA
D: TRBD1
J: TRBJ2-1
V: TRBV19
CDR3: CASSILGAQGNNEQFF
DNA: TGTGCCAGTAGTATCTTGGGGGCACAGGGGAACAATGAGCAGTTCTTC

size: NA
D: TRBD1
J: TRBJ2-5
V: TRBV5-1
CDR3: CASSSGTGGQETQYF
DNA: TGCGCCAGCAGCTCTGGGACAGGGGGCCAAGAGACCCAGTACTTC

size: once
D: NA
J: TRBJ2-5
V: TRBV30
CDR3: CSSGRETQYF
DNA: TGTTCCTCCGGACGGGAGACCCAGTACTTC

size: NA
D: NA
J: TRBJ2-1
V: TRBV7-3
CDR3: CATAPGRSSYNEQFF
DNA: TGTGCCACCGCTCCGGGGAGGAGCTCCTACAATGAGCAGTTCTTC

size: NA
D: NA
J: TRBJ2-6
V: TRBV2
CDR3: CASRIPPGTASGANVLTF
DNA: TGTGCCAGCAGAATACCTCCCGGGACGGCCTCTGGGGCCAACGTCCTGACTTTC

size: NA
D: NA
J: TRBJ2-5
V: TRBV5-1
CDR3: CASSIAGQKETQYF
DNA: TGCGCCAGCAGCATAGCGGGACAGAAAGAGACCCAGTACTTC

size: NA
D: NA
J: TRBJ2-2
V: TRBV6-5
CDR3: CASRRGRAGSGELFF
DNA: TGTGCCAGCAGGCGGGGCAGGGCGGGGTCCGGGGAGCTGTTTTTT

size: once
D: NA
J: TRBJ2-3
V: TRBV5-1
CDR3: CASTPTGTNTDTQYF
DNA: TGCGCCAGCACACCCACCGGGACCAACACAGATACGCAGTATTTT

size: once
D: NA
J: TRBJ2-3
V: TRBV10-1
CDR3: CASSESQVADTQYF
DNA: TGCGCCAGCAGTGAGTCGCAGGTTGCAGATACGCAGTATTTT

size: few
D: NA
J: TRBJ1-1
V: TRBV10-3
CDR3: CAISGTGIGNTEAFF
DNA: TGTGCCATCAGTGGAACAGGTATCGGGAACACTGAAGCTTTCTTT

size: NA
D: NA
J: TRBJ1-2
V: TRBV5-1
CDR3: CASSLDSYGYTF
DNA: TGCGCCAGCAGCTTGGACAGCTATGGCTACACCTTC

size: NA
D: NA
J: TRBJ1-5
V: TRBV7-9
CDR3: CASSLASTHTGPQHF
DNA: TGTGCCAGCAGCTTAGCGTCGACCCATACAGGGCCCCAGCATTTT

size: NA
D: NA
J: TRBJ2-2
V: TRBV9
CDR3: CASSVDPTASNTGELFF
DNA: TGTGCCAGCAGCGTAGATCCGACTGCATCGAACACCGGGGAGCTGTTTTTT

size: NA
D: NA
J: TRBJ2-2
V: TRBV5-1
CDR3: CASSSTGYTGELFF
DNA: TGCGCCAGCAGCTCCACAGGGTACACCGGGGAGCTGTTTTTT

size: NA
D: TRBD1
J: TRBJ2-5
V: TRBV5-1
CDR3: CASSQSGTGQETQYF
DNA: TGCGCCAGCAGCCAGTCGGGGACAGGGCAAGAGACCCAGTACTTC

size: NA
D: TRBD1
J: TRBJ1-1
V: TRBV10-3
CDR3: CAISGQGGNTEAFF
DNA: TGTGCCATCAGTGGACAGGGAGGGAACACTGAAGCTTTCTTT

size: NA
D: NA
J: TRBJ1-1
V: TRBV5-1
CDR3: CASSSGLQGGMNTEAFF
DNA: TGCGCCAGCAGCTCAGGGCTACAGGGAGGGATGAACACTGAAGCTTTCTTT

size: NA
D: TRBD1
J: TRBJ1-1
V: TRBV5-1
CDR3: CASSSDRVGTEAFF
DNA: TGCGCCAGCAGCTCCGACAGGGTGGGCACTGAAGCTTTCTTT

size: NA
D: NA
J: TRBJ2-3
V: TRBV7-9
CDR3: CASSLFTGVGLKDTQYF
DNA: TGTGCCAGCAGCTTATTTACCGGTGTCGGTCTTAAAGATACGCAGTATTTT

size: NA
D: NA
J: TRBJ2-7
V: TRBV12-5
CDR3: CASGSLMYEQYF
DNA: TGTGCTAGTGGTTCGTTAATGTACGAGCAGTACTTC

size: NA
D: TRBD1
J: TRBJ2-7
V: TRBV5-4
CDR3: CASSPYRGSYEQYF
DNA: TGTGCCAGCAGCCCGTACAGGGGCTCCTACGAGCAGTACTTC

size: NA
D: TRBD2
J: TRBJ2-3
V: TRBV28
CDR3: CASSSPGGRGTDTQYF
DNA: TGTGCCAGCAGCTCGCCGGGGGGGCGAGGCACAGATACGCAGTATTTT

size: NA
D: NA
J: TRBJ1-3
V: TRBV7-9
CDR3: CASARDDGNTIYF
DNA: TGTGCCAGCGCTCGGGATGACGGAAACACCATATATTTT

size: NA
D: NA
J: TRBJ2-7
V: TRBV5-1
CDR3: CASSLPELYEQYF
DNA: TGCGCCAGCAGCTTGCCGGAACTCTACGAGCAGTACTTC

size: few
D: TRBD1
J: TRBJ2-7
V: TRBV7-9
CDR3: CASSWTGYEQYF
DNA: TGTGCCAGCAGCTGGACAGGGTACGAGCAGTACTTC

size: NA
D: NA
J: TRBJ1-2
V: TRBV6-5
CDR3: CASSYSTGDGYTF
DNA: TGTGCCAGCAGTTACTCGACCGGGGATGGCTACACCTTC